The sequence of this TCR beta chain was determined in a study of cytomegalovirus exposure and HLA in healthy donors. Primers for the PCR totalled 60 Vbeta and 13 Jbeta. Assay: immunoSEQ multiplex PCR; the TCRdb copy retains only in-frame clones and omits some. Its clone listing holds around 50,000 clones. Regarding this clone: The antigen is unknown.

Germline lookup yields CDR1 SEHNR and CDR2 FQNEAQ (reference sequence). The CDR3 spans 17 residues. V lost 5 bases, J lost 1 base, and 18 bases lay in between. Overall study results and limits: Later on, a genetic analysis was performed. It linked a missense variant in DCLRE1C with V- and J-gene trimming of TCR beta.

The V and J genes are TRBV7-9 and TRBJ1-3; D is uncertain. The source of this sequence is a male donor in good health and CMV-seropositive. Sequenced material: PBMCs. CDR3 region: CASSPVDFKASGNTIYF. The CDR3 region has the DNA TGTGCCAGCAGCCCAGTGGACTTTAAGGCGTCTGGAAACACCATATATTTT. Drawing the rest from reference TRBV7-9 and TRBJ1-3, the complete variable domain is DTGVSQNPRHKITKRGQNVTFRCDPISEHNRLYWYRQTLGQGPEFLTYFQNEAQLEKSRLLSDRFSAERPKGSFSTLEIQRTEQGDSAMYLCASSPVDFKASGNTIYFGEGSWLTVV.